The clone carrying this T cell receptor (beta chain) came up once. Its cognate antigen is unknown. TCRdb keeps only in-frame clones here, not all; method: immunoSEQ multiplex PCR. The sample lists tens of thousands of clones; just over 90% were seen once. At study entry, adolescents had tuberculin skin tests and IGRA screening. This entry belongs to a study of T cells in tuberculosis. Germline V gives CDR1 SNHLY, CDR2 FYNNEI. The CDR3 is 19 amino acids. Unmatched junction bases numbered 11, after V lost 1 base and J lost 5 bases. Study findings and constraints: Active tuberculosis TCR-alpha repertoires lay closer to GMM-specific TCRs than IGRA-negative controls, suggesting clonal expansion. Active tuberculosis patients had shorter CDR3-alpha; the beta difference was nonsignificant.

This receptor was identified in a donor aged 10-29 years with latent tuberculosis or without tuberculosis infection. Some clones in this sample may be carry-over from other donors' samples. The gene calls are TRBV2 and TRBJ2-2, with TRBD2 matching 12 bases. Sample: PBMCs. The CDR3 DNA follows: TGTGCCAGCAGTGAAGATTTTCTCGGACTAGCGGGGTCTACCGGGGAGCTGTTTTTT. Amino acids: CASSEDFLGLAGSTGELFF.